This T cell receptor (beta chain) appears in the sequencing data of a study of cytomegalovirus exposure and HLA in healthy donors. Here immunoSEQ multiplex PCR was the method, and the copy in TCRdb shows in-frame clones only, minus some. The table shows 80,000 to 90,000 clones, with 96% occurring only once. The roughly 120-subject validation cohort, separate from the approximately 660-subject first cohort, included the donors. The CDR3 consists of 14 residues. From germline, CDR1 is MNHEY and CDR2 SMNVEV (reference sequence). V lost 2 bases and J lost 4, with 11 bases in between. Sample: PBMCs. V gene TRBV27 combines with J gene TRBJ1-1, with unresolved D. The origin of this receptor is a man aged 18 to 35 in good health and CMV-seronegative. The DNA of the CDR3 is TGTGCCAGCAGTTTAGCAAGACGCGGCACTGAAGCTTTCTTT. This gives the protein CASSLARRGTEAFF.